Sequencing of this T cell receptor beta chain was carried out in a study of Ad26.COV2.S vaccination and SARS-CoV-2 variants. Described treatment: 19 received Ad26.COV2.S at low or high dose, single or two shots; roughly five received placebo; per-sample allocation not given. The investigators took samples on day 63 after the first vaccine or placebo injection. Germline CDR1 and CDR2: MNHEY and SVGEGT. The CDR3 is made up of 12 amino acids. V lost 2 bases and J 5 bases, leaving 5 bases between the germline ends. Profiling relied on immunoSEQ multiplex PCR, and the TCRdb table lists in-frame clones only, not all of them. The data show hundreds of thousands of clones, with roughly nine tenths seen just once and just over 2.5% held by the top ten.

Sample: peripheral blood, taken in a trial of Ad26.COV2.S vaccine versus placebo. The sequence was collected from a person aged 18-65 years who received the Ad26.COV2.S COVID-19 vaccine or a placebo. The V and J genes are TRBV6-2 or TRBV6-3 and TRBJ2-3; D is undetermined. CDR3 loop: CASSYLGDTQYF. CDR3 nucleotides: TGTGCCAGCAGTTACCTTGGAGATACGCAGTATTTT.